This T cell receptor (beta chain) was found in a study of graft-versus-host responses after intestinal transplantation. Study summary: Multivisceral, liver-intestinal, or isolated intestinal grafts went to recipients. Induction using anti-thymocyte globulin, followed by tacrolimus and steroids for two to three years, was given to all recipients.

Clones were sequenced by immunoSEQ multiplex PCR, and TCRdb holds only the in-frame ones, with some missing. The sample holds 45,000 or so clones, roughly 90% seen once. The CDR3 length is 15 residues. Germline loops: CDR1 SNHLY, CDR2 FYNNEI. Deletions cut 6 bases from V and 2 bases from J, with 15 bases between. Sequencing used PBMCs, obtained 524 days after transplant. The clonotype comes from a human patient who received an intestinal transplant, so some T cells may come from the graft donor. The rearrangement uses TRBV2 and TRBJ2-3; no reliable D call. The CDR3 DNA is TGTGCCAGCAGACCCAAGGGTTTTCTCACAGATACGCAGTATTTT. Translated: CASRPKGFLTDTQYF.